Below are 25 T cell receptor beta chains sequenced from a single sample in a study of blood T cell repertoires in COVID-19 (dated by TCRdb to the early 2020s). Receptor amplification or capture employed the immunoSEQ multiplex PCR assay. TCRdb stores this immuneACCESS table with in-frame sequences only. Part of the clones is absent; in the studies checked, under half of the shortfall reflects unresolved V genes, and no reason is known for the rest. The sample has 88,000 or so clones on record, roughly 83% of them singletons. The ten biggest clones cover over 10% of the sample. Input material: peripheral blood. The source is a human donor in a cohort sampled during active COVID-19.

The V gene is TRBV5-1, the J gene TRBJ2-2, with 14 nucleotides matching TRBD2. This CDR3 is 16 amino acids long. The V gene end was trimmed by 2 bases and the J gene end by 6 bases; junction bases not matched to a gene: 3. Germline CDR1 SGHRS, CDR2 YFSETQ. The CDR3 nucleotides read TGCGCCAGCAGCTTAGGGACTAGCGGGAGACCCGGGGAGCTGTTTTTT. It translates to CASSLGTSGRPGELFF. Full variable domain (remainder filled in from reference TRBV5-1 and TRBJ2-2): KAGVTQTPRYLIKTRGQQVTLSCSPISGHRSVSWYQQTPGQGLQFLFEYFSETQRNKGNFPGRFSGRQFSNSRSEMNVSTLELGDSALYLCASSLGTSGRPGELFFGEGSRLTVL.

The chain carries TRBV30 and TRBJ1-4; weak D call: TRBD1 (6 bases). The V gene lost 2 bases and the J gene lost 0 bases, with 10 bases spanning the gap. The CDR3 is 15 amino acids. Germline CDR1 is GTSNPN and CDR2 is SVGIG (reference sequence). The CDR3 DNA is TGTGCCTGGAGTCCAACAGGGACAACTAATGAAAAACTGTTTTTT. This translates into CAWSPTGTTNEKLFF. Drawing the rest from reference TRBV30 and TRBJ1-4, the complete variable domain is SQTIHQWPATLVQPVGSPLSLECTVEGTSNPNLYWYRQAAGRGLQLLFYSVGIGQISSEVPQNLSASRPQDRQFILSSKKLLLSDSGFYLCAWSPTGTTNEKLFFGSGTQLSVL.

The rearrangement uses TRBV5-1 and TRBJ2-3; a possible D gene is TRBD1 (6 bases). Germline V lookup: CDR1 SGHRS, CDR2 YFSETQ. CDR3 size: 13 residues. V lost 1 base and J 10 bases, leaving 13 bases between the germline ends. CDR3 in amino acids: CASSLKSDSPQYF. CDR3 nucleotides: TGCGCCAGCAGCTTGAAGTCGGACAGTCCGCAGTATTTT.

This chain connects TRBV7-2 to TRBJ1-4, with 7 bases identical to TRBD1. This CDR3 region has 15 residues. The V and J ends lost 1 base and 8 bases, in that order; junction bases with no gene match: 7. From germline, CDR1 is SGHTA and CDR2 FQGNSA. CDR3 residues: CASSLGRIRGEKLFF. In nucleotides, the CDR3 is TGTGCCAGCAGCTTAGGAAGAATCAGGGGGGAAAAACTGTTTTTT. Full variable domain (rest looked up from reference TRBV7-2 and TRBJ1-4): GAGVSQSPSNKVTEKGKDVELRCDPISGHTALYWYRQSLGQGLEFLIYFQGNSAPDKSGLPSDRFSAERTGGSVSTLTIQRTQQEDSAVYLCASSLGRIRGEKLFFGSGTQLSVL.

The rearrangement joins TRBV9 to TRBJ2-3, with 7 positions matching TRBD1. The CDR3 contains 14 residues. Germline V gene data show CDR1 as SGDLS and CDR2 as YYNGEE. V was pared by 4 bases and J by 4 bases, with 6 bases of the junction left unmatched. CDR3 amino acids: CASSPRDRSDTQYF. The CDR3 bases are TGTGCCAGCAGCCCCCGGGACAGATCAGATACGCAGTATTTT.

The J gene is TRBJ2-6, the V gene TRBV29-1; a weak D match, TRBD1 (6 bases). The CDR3 is 15 residues long. V lost 1 base to trimming and J lost 4 bases, with 11 bases between them. CDR1 and CDR2 (germline): SQVTM, ANQGSEA. The CDR3 bases are TGCAGCGTTGAAGTGGGGGCGGTCGGGGCCAACGTCCTGACTTTC. Its translation: CSVEVGAVGANVLTF.

This clone has just a few counts. The rearrangement joins TRBV7-3 to TRBJ2-2; D call uncertain. The ends were cut back, 4 bases at V and 6 bases at J, with 9 bases in the middle. The CDR3 runs 13 residues. Germline loops: CDR1 SGHTA, CDR2 FQGTGA. Written as DNA, the CDR3 is TGTGCCAGCAGCTCCTCCAGGTCCGGGGAGCTGTTTTTT. Protein: CASSSSRSGELFF.

The chain is built from TRBV19 and TRBJ1-1; D not resolved. V gave up 4 bases and J gave up 4 bases, with 13 bases separating them. This CDR3 is 14 amino acids long. Germline loops: CDR1 LNHDA, CDR2 SQIVND (reference sequence). Written as DNA, the CDR3 is TGTGCCAGTAGTAGGGGAGAGGGAGGCACTGAAGCTTTCTTT. Translation: CASSRGEGGTEAFF.

This clone was detected only a few times. The chain combines TRBV7-3 with TRBJ2-7; 11 bases line up with TRBD1. The ends lost 4 bases at V and 3 bases at J; junction bases unmatched: 5. Germline V CDR1 and CDR2: SGHTA, FQGTGA. This CDR3 contains 15 residues. The CDR3 sequence: CASSYLGTGGYEQYF. For the CDR3, the DNA is TGTGCCAGCAGCTACCTTGGGACAGGGGGCTACGAGCAGTACTTC. The full variable domain, its missing parts supplied by reference TRBV7-3 and TRBJ2-7, is GAGVSQTPSNKVTEKGKYVELRCDPISGHTALYWYRQSLGQGPEFLIYFQGTGAADDSGLPNDRFFAVRPEGSVSTLKIQRTERGDSAVYLCASSYLGTGGYEQYFGPGTRLTVT.

The chain has TRBV5-1 and TRBJ1-3, with 11 bases lining up with TRBD1. V lost 5 bases, J lost 2 bases, and 9 bases stayed unmatched. This CDR3 comprises 17 residues. Germline assignment: CDR1 SGHRS and CDR2 YFSETQ. CDR3: CASRRTTDRGPGNTIYF. In DNA, the CDR3 is TGCGCCAGCAGACGAACGACGGACAGGGGGCCTGGAAACACCATATATTTT.

This sequence joins TRBV18 and TRBJ2-5, with D possibly matching TRBD1 (6 bases). From germline, CDR1 is KGHSH and CDR2 LQKENI. V shed 6 bases and J shed 4 bases, with 18 bases lying between them. The CDR3 totals 15 residues. CDR3 nucleotides: TGTGCCAGCTCGACAGGACGCCCCCTTGGAGAGACCCAGTACTTC. It specifies CASSTGRPLGETQYF.

This clone was detected once. The rearrangement links TRBV5-4 to TRBJ1-1, with TRBD1 matching over 7 bases. The CDR3 totals 14 residues. Looked up from germline, CDR1 is SGHNT and CDR2 is YYREEE (reference sequence). V lost 4 bases and J lost 8; bases outside the gene matches: 11. The CDR3 spells CASSPTRQGGEAFF. CDR3 in DNA: TGTGCCAGCAGCCCTACACGACAGGGCGGAGAAGCTTTCTTT.

The genes are TRBV5-1 and TRBJ2-1; 12 bases fit TRBD2. This CDR3 is built from 16 residues. Germline CDR1 SGHRS, CDR2 YFSETQ. J was trimmed by 3 bases and V by 4 bases; bases with no gene match: 5. In DNA, the CDR3 is TGCGCCAGCAGCCGAACTAGCGGGAGGAGCTACAATGAGCAGTTCTTC. Its translation: CASSRTSGRSYNEQFF.

The chain couples TRBV7-2 to TRBJ2-5; D gene unclear. Germline lookup yields CDR1 SGHTA and CDR2 FQGNSA. The CDR3 has 14 residues. Trimming stripped 4 bases from V and 1 base from J, with 10 bases between. The CDR3 loop is CASSSGIFQETQYF. CDR3 bases: TGTGCCAGCAGCTCAGGTATTTTCCAAGAGACCCAGTACTTC.

This clone was seen only once. The sample carries other DNA sequences with the same CDR3. The gene calls are TRBV7-2 and TRBJ2-7, with TRBD1 matching 8 bases. V lost 5 bases, J lost 2 bases, and 5 bases stayed unmatched. The CDR3 loop spans 14 amino acids. The germline gives CDR1 SGHTA, CDR2 FQGNSA. CDR3 loop: CASSLGTGPYEQYF. The CDR3 coding sequence is TGTGCCAGCAGCCTTGGGACAGGCCCCTACGAGCAGTACTTC.

The chain joins TRBV28 to TRBJ1-2, with 11 nucleotides matching TRBD1. The CDR3 is 15 residues long. The V segment lost 6 bases and the J segment 3 bases; nucleotides outside the gene matches: 6. CDR1 and CDR2 (germline): MDHEN, SYDVKM. The CDR3 DNA reads TGTGCCAGCAGACCTGGACAGGGGGCTTACTATGGCTACACCTTC. Protein: CASRPGQGAYYGYTF.

The V gene is TRBV15, the J gene TRBJ2-1, with TRBD2 matching 8 bases. After removal of 1 base from V and 3 bases from J, the junction contained 5 bases not matched to a gene. The CDR3 totals 16 residues. Germline assignment: CDR1 LNHNV and CDR2 YYDKDF (reference sequence). CDR3 sequence reads: CATSRGPGGLYNEQFF. Here the CDR3 DNA reads TGTGCCACCAGCAGAGGACCGGGGGGGCTCTACAATGAGCAGTTCTTC.

This chain connects TRBV5-8 to TRBJ1-5; maybe TRBD1 (5 bases). The germline gives CDR1 SGHTS, CDR2 YDEGEE. The V and J ends lost 0 bases and 7 bases respectively, with 17 bases between them. The CDR3 covers 16 residues. The CDR3: CASSLGLWGAGQPQHF. Here the CDR3 DNA reads TGTGCCAGCAGCTTGGGCCTCTGGGGCGCCGGCCAGCCCCAGCATTTT.

The CDR3, as DNA: TGCGCCAGCAGCCAAGATCCGGCAGGGGGAAGCGGGGGGCCCCAGCATTTT. Protein product: CASSQDPAGGSGGPQHF. This chain joins TRBV4-3 and TRBJ1-5, with 7 positions matching TRBD1. The CDR3 extends over 17 amino acids. V was clipped by 0 bases and J by 9 bases; unmatched bases: 14. Germline loops: CDR1 LGHNA, CDR2 YSLEER.

The J gene is TRBJ1-4, the V gene TRBV2, with 8 nucleotides matching TRBD1. The V gene end was trimmed by 6 bases and the J gene end by 3 bases; junction bases not matched to a gene: 6. The CDR3 runs 15 residues. Germline V CDR1 and CDR2: SNHLY, FYNNEI. The CDR3 DNA reads as TGTGCCAGCAGAAATAGACAGGGGTCTAATGAAAAACTGTTTTTT. Protein: CASRNRQGSNEKLFF.

The chain employs TRBV5-1 and TRBJ2-3; D might be TRBD2 (6 bases). V was shortened by 0 bases and J by 2 bases, with 10 bases between the two germline ends. The CDR3 length is 15 residues. CDR1 SGHRS and CDR2 YFSETQ come from the germline V gene. The DNA of the CDR3 is TGCGCCAGCAGCTTGGGCGGGAAACCCACAGATACGCAGTATTTT. Protein: CASSLGGKPTDTQYF. Filled out from reference TRBV5-1 and TRBJ2-3, the complete variable domain reads KAGVTQTPRYLIKTRGQQVTLSCSPISGHRSVSWYQQTPGQGLQFLFEYFSETQRNKGNFPGRFSGRQFSNSRSEMNVSTLELGDSALYLCASSLGGKPTDTQYFGPGTRLTVL.

The V gene is TRBV27, the J gene TRBJ1-3, with 7 bases matching TRBD1. J gave up 3 bases and V 5 bases, and 4 bases lay outside the gene matches. CDR1 MNHEY and CDR2 SMNVEV come from the germline V gene (reference sequence). The CDR3 consists of 14 residues. CDR3 coding DNA: TGTGCCAGCAGTCGCCGGGACAGTGGAAACACCATATATTTT. Translation: CASSRRDSGNTIYF.

Notes on this clone: Additional DNA sequences in this sample encode the identical CDR3. The chain is built from TRBV7-2 and TRBJ1-5; maybe TRBD1 (6 bases). The CDR3 extends over 17 amino acids. The germline gives CDR1 SGHTA, CDR2 FQGNSA. The V gene lost 5 bases and the J gene lost 2 bases, with 19 bases spanning the gap. CDR3 region: CASSRRVGRGGNQPQHF. In DNA, the CDR3 is TGTGCCAGCAGCCGCCGGGTTGGCAGGGGTGGCAATCAGCCCCAGCATTTT. The full variable domain, its missing parts supplied by reference TRBV7-2 and TRBJ1-5, is GAGVSQSPSNKVTEKGKDVELRCDPISGHTALYWYRQSLGQGLEFLIYFQGNSAPDKSGLPSDRFSAERTGGSVSTLTIQRTQQEDSAVYLCASSRRVGRGGNQPQHFGDGTRLSIL.

The chain carries TRBV6-6 and TRBJ2-6; D perhaps matches TRBD1 (6 bases). The CDR3 totals 18 residues. Germline CDR1 is MNHNY and CDR2 is SVGAGI (reference sequence). Trimming removed 5 bases from V and 2 bases from J, with 19 bases in between. CDR3 in DNA: TGTGCCAGCAGTCACGACAGGAGTACGTGGGCTGGGGCCAACGTCCTGACTTTC. Translated: CASSHDRSTWAGANVLTF.

This clone was found once. V usage is TRBV5-4 and J usage is TRBJ1-2; the match to TRBD1 covers 8 bases. Germline loops: CDR1 SGHNT, CDR2 YYREEE (reference sequence). CDR3 size: 15 residues. V dropped 0 bases and J dropped 4; count of bases not matched to a gene: 5. The DNA for the CDR3 is TGTGCCAGCAGCTTGGCCGGACAGGGTACCTATGGCTACACCTTC. Residues: CASSLAGQGTYGYTF.